Presented here are 14 T cell receptor beta chains from one specimen sequenced in a study of shared clonotypes between healthy human individuals (dated by TCRdb to 2019 to 2021). The library came from the immunoSEQ multiplex PCR assay. TCRdb provides this immuneACCESS table in a form limited to in-frame rearrangements. Some clones are lacking; in checked studies, under half of them reflect an unresolved V gene, and why the rest are absent is not known. Recorded for this sample are 2 million to 2.5 million clones; 90% to 95% of them occurred a single time. About 0.39% of the sample rests with the top ten. Source material: naive CD4+ T cells from PBMCs. The cell subset or site label, as the study defines it: CD45RA+ positively selected. Every receptor here comes from a man aged 18-30 years in good health. Some clones in this sample may be carry-over from other donors' samples.

V usage is TRBV7-2 and J usage is TRBJ1-6; 9 bases line up with TRBD1. The CDR3 spans 18 residues. The V segment lost 3 bases and the J segment 6 bases; nucleotides outside the gene matches: 12. CDR1 and CDR2 (germline): SGHTA, FQGNSA. Here the CDR3 reads CASSLFRDRETSNSPLHF. CDR3 nucleotide sequence: TGTGCCAGCAGCTTGTTCCGGGACAGGGAGACCTCTAATTCACCCCTCCACTTT.

The chain combines TRBV7-7 with TRBJ2-1; D call uncertain. The V gene lost 1 base and the J gene lost 6 bases, with 13 bases spanning the gap. Germline V CDR1 and CDR2: SSHAT, FNYEAQ (reference sequence). The CDR3 has 15 amino acids. Written as DNA, the CDR3 is TGTGCCAGCAGCTTAGAGGCTACCTCCCGCAATGAGCAGTTCTTC. This sequence encodes CASSLEATSRNEQFF.

The chain carries TRBV10-2 and TRBJ2-7, with D unresolved. The V end lost 4 bases, the J end lost 7 bases, and 14 bases lay between the germline ends. CDR3 length equals 13 residues. The germline gives CDR1 WSHSY, CDR2 SAAADI. The CDR3 DNA is TGCGCCAGCAGTGGACTCCCCCCCAGGGAGCAGTACTTC. It codes for CASSGLPPREQYF.

This clone was seen once. The V gene is TRBV6-1, the J gene TRBJ1-4; D remains ambiguous. The CDR3 is made up of 14 amino acids. V lost 4 bases, J lost 0 bases, and 6 bases lay in between. CDR1 is MNHNS and CDR2 is SASEGT in the germline V gene. This CDR3 reads CASSGGATNEKLFF. CDR3 DNA sequence: TGTGCCAGCAGTGGCGGGGCAACTAATGAAAAACTGTTTTTT.

This clone was counted a few times. The same CDR3 can be traced to other DNA sequences in this sample. CDR3 DNA sequence: TGTGCCAGCAGCCCGGGACAGGGGTCCTACAATGAGCAGTTCTTC. Its translation: CASSPGQGSYNEQFF. J is TRBJ2-1 and V is TRBV11-3, with TRBD1 matching over 10 bases. Germline CDR1 and CDR2: SGHNT and YENEEA. The CDR3 runs 15 residues. V gave up 5 bases and J gave up 1 base; unmatched junction bases: 2.

This chain links TRBV28 with TRBJ1-2, with TRBD1 as a possible D gene (5 bases). CDR1 and CDR2 (germline): MDHEN, SYDVKM. V shed 5 bases and J shed 8 bases, with 18 bases lying between them. The CDR3 runs 14 residues. The CDR3 region has the DNA TGTGCCAGCAGTCCCGTTAAGCAGGGAGGCGGCTACACCTTC. Residues: CASSPVKQGGGYTF.

This clone was picked up one time. Other DNA sequences within the sample encode an identical CDR3. V is TRBV27 and J is TRBJ2-7; 11 bases are shared with TRBD2. V shed 5 bases, J shed 4 bases, and the junction held 7 bases outside the gene matches. Germline V gene data show CDR1 as MNHEY and CDR2 as SMNVEV (reference sequence). The CDR3 loop spans 15 amino acids. The CDR3 DNA reads TGTGCCAGCAGTCTCCGACTAGCGGGACCGTACGAGCAGTACTTC. Translation gives CASSLRLAGPYEQYF.

This chain joins TRBV28 and TRBJ2-7; no firm D call. Looked up from germline, CDR1 is MDHEN and CDR2 is SYDVKM. The CDR3 length is 13 residues. V lost 6 bases to trimming and J lost 2 bases, with 11 bases between them. The CDR3: CASSSNPPYEQYF. DNA of the CDR3: TGTGCCAGCAGCTCAAACCCCCCCTACGAGCAGTACTTC.

CDR3 sequence: CASSGTGGFHEQYF. DNA for the CDR3: TGTGCCAGCAGCGGAACTGGGGGGTTCCACGAGCAGTACTTC. This sequence joins TRBV25-1 and TRBJ2-7, with a possible D match to TRBD2 (6 bases). Trimming took 6 bases from V and 5 from J, leaving 17 bases between them. Germline V lookup: CDR1 MGHDK, CDR2 SYGVNS. This CDR3 region has 14 residues.

A single count supports this clone. The sample has other DNA sequences that encode this CDR3 too. The chain uses TRBV7-9 and TRBJ2-7; the match to TRBD2 covers 13 bases. Germline values: CDR1 SEHNR, CDR2 FQNEAQ (reference sequence). The CDR3 spans 15 residues. J was trimmed by 3 bases and V by 4 bases; bases with no gene match: 3. CDR3: CASSSRTSGSYEQYF. CDR3 nucleotides: TGTGCCAGCAGCTCTAGGACTAGCGGGAGCTACGAGCAGTACTTC.

The gene calls are TRBV27 and TRBJ2-5; 8 nucleotides align to TRBD1. With V trimmed by 6 bases and J by 3 bases, 9 bases remained unmatched. Germline V gene data show CDR1 as MNHEY and CDR2 as SMNVEV (reference sequence). The CDR3 is made up of 15 amino acids. The CDR3 sequence is CASRSLGQGKETQYF. CDR3 DNA sequence: TGTGCCAGCAGATCCCTAGGACAGGGTAAAGAGACCCAGTACTTC.

The chain carries TRBV7-2 and TRBJ1-2; D gene uncertain. The CDR3 is 18 residues long. Between the trimmed V and J ends, which lost 3 bases and 4 bases, there was a span of 24 bases. Per the germline V gene, CDR1 is SGHTA and CDR2 is FQGNSA. This chain's CDR3 is CASSFSRGRSGARYGYTF. In DNA, the CDR3 is TGTGCCAGCAGCTTTTCGAGAGGGAGATCCGGAGCCCGCTATGGCTACACCTTC.

The V and J genes are TRBV19 and TRBJ1-4; 8 nucleotides line up with TRBD1. CDR1 and CDR2 (germline): LNHDA, SQIVND (reference sequence). Germline trimming cut 5 bases from V and 8 bases from J; bases unmatched to any gene: 13. The CDR3 runs to 16 residues. The CDR3 here is CASSAAPGQVPEKLFF. The CDR3 DNA reads TGTGCCAGTAGTGCAGCCCCGGGACAGGTACCCGAAAAACTGTTTTTT.

About this clone: Other DNA sequences in the same sample also yield this CDR3. The genes are TRBV19 and TRBJ2-7; 10 bases align to TRBD1. The CDR3 loop spans 15 amino acids. V dropped 5 bases and J dropped 2; count of bases not matched to a gene: 6. CDR1 is LNHDA, CDR2 SQIVND, per germline (reference sequence). For the CDR3, the DNA is TGTGCCAGTAGTCCCCGGGACAGGGGACCCTACGAGCAGTACTTC. Its translation: CASSPRDRGPYEQYF.